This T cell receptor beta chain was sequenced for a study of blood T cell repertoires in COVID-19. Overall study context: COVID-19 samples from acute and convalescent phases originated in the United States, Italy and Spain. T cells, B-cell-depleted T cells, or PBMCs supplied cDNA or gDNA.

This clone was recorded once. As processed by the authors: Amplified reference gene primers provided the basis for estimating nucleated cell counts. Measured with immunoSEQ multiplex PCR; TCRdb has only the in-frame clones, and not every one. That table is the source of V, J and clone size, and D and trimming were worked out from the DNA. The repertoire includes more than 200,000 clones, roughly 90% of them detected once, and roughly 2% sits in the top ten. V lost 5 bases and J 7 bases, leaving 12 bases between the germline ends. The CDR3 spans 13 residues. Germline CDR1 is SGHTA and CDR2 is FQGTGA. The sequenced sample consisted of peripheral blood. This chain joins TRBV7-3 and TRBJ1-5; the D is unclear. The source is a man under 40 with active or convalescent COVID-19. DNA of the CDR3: TGTGCCAGCAGCCCAGACGCGGAACAGCCCCAGCATTTT. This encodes CASSPDAEQPQHF. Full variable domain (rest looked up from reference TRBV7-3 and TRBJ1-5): GAGVSQTPSNKVTEKGKYVELRCDPISGHTALYWYRQSLGQGPEFLIYFQGTGAADDSGLPNDRFFAVRPEGSVSTLKIQRTERGDSAVYLCASSPDAEQPQHFGDGTRLSIL.